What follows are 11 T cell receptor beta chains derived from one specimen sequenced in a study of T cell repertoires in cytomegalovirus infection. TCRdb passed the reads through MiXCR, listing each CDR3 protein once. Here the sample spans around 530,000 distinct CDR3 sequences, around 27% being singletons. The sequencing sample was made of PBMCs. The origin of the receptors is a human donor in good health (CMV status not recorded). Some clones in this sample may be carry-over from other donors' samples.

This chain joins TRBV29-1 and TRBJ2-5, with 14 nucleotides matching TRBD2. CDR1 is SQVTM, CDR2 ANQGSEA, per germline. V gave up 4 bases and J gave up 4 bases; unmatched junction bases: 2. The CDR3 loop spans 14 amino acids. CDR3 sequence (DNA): TGCAGCGTTGGACTAGCGGGAGGGTCAGAGACCCAGTACTTC. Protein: CSVGLAGGSETQYF.

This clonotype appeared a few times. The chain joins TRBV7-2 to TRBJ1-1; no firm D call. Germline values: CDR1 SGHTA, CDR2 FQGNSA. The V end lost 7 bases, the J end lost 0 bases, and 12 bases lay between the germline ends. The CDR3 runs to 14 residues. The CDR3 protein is CASTKDGMNTEAFF. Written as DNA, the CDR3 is TGTGCCAGCACAAAGGACGGAATGAACACTGAAGCTTTCTTT.

CDR3 sequence reads: CASRVPGLAGQETQYF. The CDR3 bases are TGTGCCAGCAGAGTGCCGGGACTAGCGGGGCAAGAGACCCAGTACTTC. This chain connects TRBV6-1 to TRBJ2-5, with 13 bases lining up with TRBD2. V was pared by 6 bases and J by 2 bases, with 6 bases of the junction left unmatched. Germline lookup yields CDR1 MNHNS and CDR2 SASEGT. The CDR3 covers 16 residues.

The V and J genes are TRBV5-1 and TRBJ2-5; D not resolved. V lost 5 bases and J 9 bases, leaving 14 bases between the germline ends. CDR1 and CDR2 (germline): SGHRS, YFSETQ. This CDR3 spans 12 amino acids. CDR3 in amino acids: CASSQEPGPQYF. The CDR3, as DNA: TGCGCCAGCAGTCAGGAGCCGGGTCCCCAGTACTTC. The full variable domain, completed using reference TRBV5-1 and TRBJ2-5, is KAGVTQTPRYLIKTRGQQVTLSCSPISGHRSVSWYQQTPGQGLQFLFEYFSETQRNKGNFPGRFSGRQFSNSRSEMNVSTLELGDSALYLCASSQEPGPQYFGPGTRLLVL.

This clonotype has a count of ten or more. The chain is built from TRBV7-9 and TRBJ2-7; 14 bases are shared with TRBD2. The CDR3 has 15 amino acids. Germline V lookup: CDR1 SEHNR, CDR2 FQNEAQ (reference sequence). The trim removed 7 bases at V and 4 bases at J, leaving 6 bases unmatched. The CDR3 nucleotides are TGTGCCAGCAACGCCGGGACTAGCGGGAGTTACGAGCAGTACGTC. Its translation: CASNAGTSGSYEQYV.

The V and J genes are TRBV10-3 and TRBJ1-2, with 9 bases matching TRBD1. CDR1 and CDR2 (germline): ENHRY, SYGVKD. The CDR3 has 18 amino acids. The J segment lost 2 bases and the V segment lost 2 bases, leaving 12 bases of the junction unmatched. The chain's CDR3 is CAISEPTGGFLSNYGYTF. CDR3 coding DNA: TGTGCCATCAGTGAGCCGACAGGGGGGTTCTTGTCGAACTATGGCTACACCTTC.

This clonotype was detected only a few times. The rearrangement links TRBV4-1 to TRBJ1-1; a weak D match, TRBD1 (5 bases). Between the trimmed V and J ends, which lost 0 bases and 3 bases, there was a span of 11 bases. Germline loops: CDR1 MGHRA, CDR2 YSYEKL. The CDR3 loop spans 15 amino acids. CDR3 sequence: CASSQEGWGDTEAFF. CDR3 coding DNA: TGCGCCAGCAGCCAAGAGGGATGGGGGGACACTGAAGCTTTCTTT.

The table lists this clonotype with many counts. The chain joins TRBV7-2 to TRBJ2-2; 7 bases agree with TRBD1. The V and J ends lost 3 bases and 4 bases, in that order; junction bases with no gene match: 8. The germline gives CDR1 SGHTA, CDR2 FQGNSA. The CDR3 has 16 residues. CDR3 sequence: CASSLPSGGPTGELFF. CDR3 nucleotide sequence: TGTGCCAGCAGCTTGCCTTCAGGGGGTCCCACCGGGGAGCTGTTTTTT.

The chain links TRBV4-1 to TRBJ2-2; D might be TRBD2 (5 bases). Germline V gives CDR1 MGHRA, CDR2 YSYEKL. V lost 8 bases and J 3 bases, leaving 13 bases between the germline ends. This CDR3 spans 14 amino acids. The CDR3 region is CASRFMGDTGELFF. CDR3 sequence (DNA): TGCGCCAGCCGATTTATGGGAGACACCGGGGAGCTGTTTTTT.

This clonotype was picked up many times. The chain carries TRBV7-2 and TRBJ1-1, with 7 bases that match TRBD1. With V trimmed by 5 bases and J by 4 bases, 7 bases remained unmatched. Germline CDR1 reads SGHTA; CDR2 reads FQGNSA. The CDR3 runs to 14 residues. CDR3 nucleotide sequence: TGTGCCAGCAGCACGCCAGGGGGGTCCACTGAAGCTTTCTTT. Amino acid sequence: CASSTPGGSTEAFF. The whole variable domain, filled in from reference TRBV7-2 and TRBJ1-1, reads GAGVSQSPSNKVTEKGKDVELRCDPISGHTALYWYRQSLGQGLEFLIYFQGNSAPDKSGLPSDRFSAERTGGSVSTLTIQRTQQEDSAVYLCASSTPGGSTEAFFGQGTRLTVV.

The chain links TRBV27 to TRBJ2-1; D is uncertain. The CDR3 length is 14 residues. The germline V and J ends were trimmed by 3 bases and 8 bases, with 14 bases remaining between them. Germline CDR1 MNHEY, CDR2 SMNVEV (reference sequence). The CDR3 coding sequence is TGTGCCAGCAGTTTTCGGCCTAGGGCTGATGAGCAGTTCTTC. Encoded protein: CASSFRPRADEQFF.